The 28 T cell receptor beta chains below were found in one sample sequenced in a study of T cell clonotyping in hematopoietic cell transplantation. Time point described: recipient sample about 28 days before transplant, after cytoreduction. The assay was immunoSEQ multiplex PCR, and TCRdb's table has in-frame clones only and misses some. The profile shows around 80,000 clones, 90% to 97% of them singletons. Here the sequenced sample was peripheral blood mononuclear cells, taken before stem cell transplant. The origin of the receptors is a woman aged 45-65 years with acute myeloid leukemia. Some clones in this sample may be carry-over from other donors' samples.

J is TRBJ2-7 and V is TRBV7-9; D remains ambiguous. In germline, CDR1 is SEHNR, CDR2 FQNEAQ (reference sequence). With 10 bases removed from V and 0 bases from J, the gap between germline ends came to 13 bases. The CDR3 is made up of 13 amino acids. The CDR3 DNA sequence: TGTGCCACCTCCCCAAAGAGCTCCTACGAGCAGTACTTC. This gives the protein CATSPKSSYEQYF.

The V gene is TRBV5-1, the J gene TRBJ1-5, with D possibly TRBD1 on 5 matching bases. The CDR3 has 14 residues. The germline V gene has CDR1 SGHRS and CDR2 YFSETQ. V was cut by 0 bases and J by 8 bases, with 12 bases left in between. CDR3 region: CASSLVGRDEPQHF. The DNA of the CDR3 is TGCGCCAGCAGCTTGGTGGGCAGGGATGAGCCCCAGCATTTT.

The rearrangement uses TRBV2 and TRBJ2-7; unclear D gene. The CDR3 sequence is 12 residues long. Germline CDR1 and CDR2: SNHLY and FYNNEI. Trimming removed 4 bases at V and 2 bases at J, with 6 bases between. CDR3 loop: CASSVNTYEQYF. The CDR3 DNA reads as TGTGCCAGCAGTGTTAACACCTACGAGCAGTACTTC.

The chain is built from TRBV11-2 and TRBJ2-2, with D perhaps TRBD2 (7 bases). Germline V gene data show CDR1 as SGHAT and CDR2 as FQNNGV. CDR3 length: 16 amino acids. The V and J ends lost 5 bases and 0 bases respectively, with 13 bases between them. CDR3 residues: CASSGGGVANTGELFF. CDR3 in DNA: TGTGCCAGCAGCGGAGGGGGGGTAGCGAACACCGGGGAGCTGTTTTTT.

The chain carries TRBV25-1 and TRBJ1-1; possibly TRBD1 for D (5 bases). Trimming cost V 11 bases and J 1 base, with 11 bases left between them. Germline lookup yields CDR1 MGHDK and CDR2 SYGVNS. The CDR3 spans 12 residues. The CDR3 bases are TGTGCCGCCTGGGGGGGGAACACTGAAGCTTTCTTT. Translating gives CAAWGGNTEAFF.

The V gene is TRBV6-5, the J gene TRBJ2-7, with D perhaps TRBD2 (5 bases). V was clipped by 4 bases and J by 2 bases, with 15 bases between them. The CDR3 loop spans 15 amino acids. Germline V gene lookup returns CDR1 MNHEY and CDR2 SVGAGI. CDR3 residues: CASSFSGITTYEQYF. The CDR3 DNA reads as TGTGCCAGCAGTTTTTCGGGGATCACCACCTACGAGCAGTACTTC.

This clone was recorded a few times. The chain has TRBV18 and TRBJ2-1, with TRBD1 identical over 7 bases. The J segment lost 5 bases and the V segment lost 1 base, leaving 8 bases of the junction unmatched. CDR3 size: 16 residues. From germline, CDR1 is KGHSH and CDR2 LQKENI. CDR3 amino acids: CASSPQGASLHNEQFF. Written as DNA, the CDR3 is TGTGCCAGCTCACCACAGGGGGCCTCTTTGCACAATGAGCAGTTCTTC.

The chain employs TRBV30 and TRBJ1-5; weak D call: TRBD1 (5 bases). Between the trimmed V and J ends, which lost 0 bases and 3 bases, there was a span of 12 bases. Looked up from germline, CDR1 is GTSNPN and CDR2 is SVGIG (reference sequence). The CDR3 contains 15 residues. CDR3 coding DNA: TGTGCCTGGAGTGTACCTGACAGACACAATCAGCCCCAGCATTTT. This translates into CAWSVPDRHNQPQHF.

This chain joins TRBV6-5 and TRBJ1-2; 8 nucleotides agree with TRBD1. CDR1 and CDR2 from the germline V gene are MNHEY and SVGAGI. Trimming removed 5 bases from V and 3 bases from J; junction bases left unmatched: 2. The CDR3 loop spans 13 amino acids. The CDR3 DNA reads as TGTGCCAGCAGTGGACAGGGACACTATGGCTACACCTTC. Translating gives CASSGQGHYGYTF.

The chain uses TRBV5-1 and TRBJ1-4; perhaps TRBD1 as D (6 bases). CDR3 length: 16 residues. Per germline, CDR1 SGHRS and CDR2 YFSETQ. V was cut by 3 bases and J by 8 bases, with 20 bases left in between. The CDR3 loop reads CASSWGPPTLGEKLFF. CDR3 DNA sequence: TGCGCCAGCAGCTGGGGGCCGCCTACCCTAGGGGAAAAACTGTTTTTT.

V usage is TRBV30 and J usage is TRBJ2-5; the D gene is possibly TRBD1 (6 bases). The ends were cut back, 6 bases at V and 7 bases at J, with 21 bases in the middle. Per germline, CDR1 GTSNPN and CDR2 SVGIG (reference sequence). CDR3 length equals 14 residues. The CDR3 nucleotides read TGTGCCTGCCCGGACAGCCAGTCGAGTGCGACCCAGTACTTC. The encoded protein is CACPDSQSSATQYF.

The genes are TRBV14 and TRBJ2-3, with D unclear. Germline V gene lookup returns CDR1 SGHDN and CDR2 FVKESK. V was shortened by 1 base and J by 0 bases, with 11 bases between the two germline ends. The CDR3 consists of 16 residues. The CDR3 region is CASSQAAATSTDTQYF. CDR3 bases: TGTGCCAGCAGCCAAGCAGCAGCGACTAGCACAGATACGCAGTATTTT.

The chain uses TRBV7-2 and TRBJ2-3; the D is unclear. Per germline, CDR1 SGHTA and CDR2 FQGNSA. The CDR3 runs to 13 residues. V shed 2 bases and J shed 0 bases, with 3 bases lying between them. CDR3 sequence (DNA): TGTGCCAGCAGCTTACCCAGCACAGATACGCAGTATTTT. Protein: CASSLPSTDTQYF.

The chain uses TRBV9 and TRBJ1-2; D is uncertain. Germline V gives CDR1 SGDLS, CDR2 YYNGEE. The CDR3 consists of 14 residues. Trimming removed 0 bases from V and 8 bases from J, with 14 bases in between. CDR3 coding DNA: TGTGCCAGCAGCGTAGCTGTTTCCATGGTAGGCTACACCTTC. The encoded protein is CASSVAVSMVGYTF.

The CDR3 here is CSAILDLNTEAFF. The CDR3 nucleotides are TGCAGCGCAATCCTAGACCTGAACACTGAAGCTTTCTTT. The chain combines TRBV29-1 with TRBJ1-1, with D hard to call. CDR1 SQVTM and CDR2 ANQGSEA come from the germline V gene. Deletions cut 7 bases from V and 0 bases from J, with 12 bases between. CDR3 length: 13 residues.

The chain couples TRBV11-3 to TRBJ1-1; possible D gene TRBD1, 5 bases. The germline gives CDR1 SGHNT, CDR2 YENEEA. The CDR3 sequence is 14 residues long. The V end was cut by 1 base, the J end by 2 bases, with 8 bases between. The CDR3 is CASSLGGGNTEAFF. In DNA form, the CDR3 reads TGTGCCAGCAGCTTAGGGGGCGGTAACACTGAAGCTTTCTTT.

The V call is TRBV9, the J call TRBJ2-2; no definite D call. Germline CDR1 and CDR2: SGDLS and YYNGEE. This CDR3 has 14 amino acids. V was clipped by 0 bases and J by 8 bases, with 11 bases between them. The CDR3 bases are TGTGCCAGCAGCGTAGGTGGTAGTTTAGGGGAGCTGTTTTTT. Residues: CASSVGGSLGELFF.

The CDR3 protein is CASSNGPNYGYTF. The CDR3 DNA reads as TGTGCCAGTAGTAACGGACCTAACTATGGCTACACCTTC. The V gene is TRBV19, the J gene TRBJ1-2; D unresolved. Germline CDR1 and CDR2: LNHDA and SQIVND (reference sequence). The CDR3 length is 13 residues. The V and J ends lost 4 bases and 0 bases respectively, with 6 bases between them.

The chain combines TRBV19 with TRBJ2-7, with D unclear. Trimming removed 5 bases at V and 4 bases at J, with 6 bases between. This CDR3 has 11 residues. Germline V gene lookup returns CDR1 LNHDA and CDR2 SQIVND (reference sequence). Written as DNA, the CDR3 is TGTGCCAGTAGTGAACATTACGAGCAGTACTTC. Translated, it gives CASSEHYEQYF. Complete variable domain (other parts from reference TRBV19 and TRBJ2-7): DGGITQSPKYLFRKEGQNVTLSCEQNLNHDAMYWYRQDPGQGLRLIYYSQIVNDFQKGDIAEGYSVSREKKESFPLTVTSAQKNPTAFYLCASSEHYEQYFGPGTRLTVT.

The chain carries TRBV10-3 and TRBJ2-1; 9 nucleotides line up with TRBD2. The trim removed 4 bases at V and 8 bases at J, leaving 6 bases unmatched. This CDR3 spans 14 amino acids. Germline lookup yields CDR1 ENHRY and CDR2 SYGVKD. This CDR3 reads CAISVRTSVDEQFF. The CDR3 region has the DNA TGTGCCATCAGTGTTCGGACTAGCGTCGATGAGCAGTTCTTC.

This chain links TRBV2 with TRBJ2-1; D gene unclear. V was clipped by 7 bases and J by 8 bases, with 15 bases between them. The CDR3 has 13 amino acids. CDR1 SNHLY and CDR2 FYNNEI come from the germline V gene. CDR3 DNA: TGTGCCAGCAACTGGATCAGCGTAGATGAGCAGTTCTTC. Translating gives CASNWISVDEQFF.

The CDR3, as DNA: TGTGCCAGCAGCTTAGACGGCGGGTCTGAGACCCAGTACTTC. It codes for CASSLDGGSETQYF. The gene calls are TRBV11-2 and TRBJ2-5; D might be TRBD2 (5 bases). This CDR3 has 14 residues. Germline V gene sequence: CDR1 SGHAT, CDR2 FQNNGV. Trimming removed 0 bases at V and 5 bases at J, with 10 bases between.

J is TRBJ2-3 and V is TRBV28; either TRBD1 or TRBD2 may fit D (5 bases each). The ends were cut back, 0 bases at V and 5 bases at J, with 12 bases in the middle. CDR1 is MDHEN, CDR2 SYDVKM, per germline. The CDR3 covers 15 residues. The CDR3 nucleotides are TGTGCCAGCAGTTTATGGGGGGACGGAGGAGATACGCAGTATTTT. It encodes CASSLWGDGGDTQYF.

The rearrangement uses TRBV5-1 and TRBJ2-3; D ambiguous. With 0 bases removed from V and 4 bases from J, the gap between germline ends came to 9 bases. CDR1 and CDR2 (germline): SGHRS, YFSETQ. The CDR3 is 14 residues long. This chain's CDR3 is CASSLAMTSDTQYF. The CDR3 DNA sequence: TGCGCCAGCAGCTTGGCCATGACTTCAGATACGCAGTATTTT.

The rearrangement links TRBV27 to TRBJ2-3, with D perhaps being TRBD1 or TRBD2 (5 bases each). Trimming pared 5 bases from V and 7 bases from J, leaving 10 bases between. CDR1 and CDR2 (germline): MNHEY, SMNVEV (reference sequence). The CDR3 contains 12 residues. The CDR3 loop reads CASSPRGHTQYF. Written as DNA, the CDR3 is TGTGCCAGCAGTCCTCGGGGACATACGCAGTATTTT.

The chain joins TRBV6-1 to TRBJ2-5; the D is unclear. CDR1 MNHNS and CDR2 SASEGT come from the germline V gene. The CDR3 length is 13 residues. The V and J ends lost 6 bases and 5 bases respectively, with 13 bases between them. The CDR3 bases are TGTGCCAGCAGATTGATCCGTCGCGAGACCCAGTACTTC. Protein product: CASRLIRRETQYF.

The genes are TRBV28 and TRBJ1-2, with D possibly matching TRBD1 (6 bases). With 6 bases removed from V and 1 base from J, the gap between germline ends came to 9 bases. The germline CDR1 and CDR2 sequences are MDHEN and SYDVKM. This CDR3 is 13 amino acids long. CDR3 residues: CASRTGVNYGYTF. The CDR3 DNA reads TGTGCCAGCAGGACAGGAGTTAACTATGGCTACACCTTC.

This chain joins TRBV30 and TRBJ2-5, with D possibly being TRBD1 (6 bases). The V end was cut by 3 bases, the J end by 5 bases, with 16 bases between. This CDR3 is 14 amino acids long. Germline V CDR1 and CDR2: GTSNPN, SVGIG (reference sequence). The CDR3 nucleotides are TGTGCCTGGAGCTCAACGCCCAGGGGTGAGACCCAGTACTTC. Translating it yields CAWSSTPRGETQYF.